The 20 T cell receptor beta chains reported below all come from one sample, sequenced in a study of blood T cells in healthy people across ages. Through a sample-barcoded 5' primer and a J-beta primer mix, a second PCR was run for roughly 6 to 12 cycles. From the 5' RACE reads, TCRdb called clonotypes with MiXCR, one entry per CDR3 protein. The top ten clones hold 7% to 9% of a sample with around 1.7 million distinct CDR3 sequences, 25% to 30% of them seen once. Sample: blood. Every receptor here comes from a woman aged 25 to 39 in good health.

About this clonotype itself: A much larger clone lies one base from this, so it may be a read error. The rearrangement uses TRBV7-6 and TRBJ1-5, with D possibly TRBD1 on 5 matching bases. V lost 1 base and J 5 bases, leaving 9 bases between the germline ends. Germline assignment: CDR1 SGHVS and CDR2 FNYEAQ. The CDR3 is 14 residues long. Here the CDR3 DNA reads TGTGCCAGCAGCTTAGGACAGCCCCATCAGCCCCAGCATTTT. It is translated as CASSLGQPHQPQHF.

This clonotype was picked up many times. For the CDR3, the DNA is TGCAGCGACAGCGGGAGTAGGAATGAGCAGTTCTTC. Translating gives CSDSGSRNEQFF. This chain links TRBV29-1 with TRBJ2-1, with 8 positions matching TRBD2. The CDR3 totals 12 residues. The V gene end was trimmed by 7 bases and the J gene end by 7 bases; junction bases not matched to a gene: 6. Germline assignment: CDR1 SQVTM and CDR2 ANQGSEA.

This clonotype occurred many times. This chain joins TRBV29-1 and TRBJ1-6; perhaps TRBD1 as D (6 bases). The V gene lost 5 bases and the J gene lost 9 bases, with 17 bases spanning the gap. The CDR3 loop spans 14 amino acids. Germline V lookup: CDR1 SQVTM, CDR2 ANQGSEA. For the CDR3, the DNA is TGCAGCGTTCGCCAGGACAGCCGTGGTTCACCCCTCCACTTT. Protein sequence: CSVRQDSRGSPLHF. The whole variable domain, filled in from reference TRBV29-1 and TRBJ1-6, reads SAVISQKPSRDICQRGTSLTIQCQVDSQVTMMFWYRQQPGQSLTLIATANQGSEATYESGFVIDKFPISRPNLTFSTLTVSNMSPEDSSIYLCSVRQDSRGSPLHFGNGTRLTVT.

This clonotype was seen at least ten times. This chain uses TRBV29-1 with TRBJ2-5; no definite D call. Germline V CDR1 and CDR2: SQVTM, ANQGSEA. This CDR3 is 13 amino acids long. Trimming left V 3 bases short and J 7 bases short, with 15 bases between. The CDR3 region has the DNA TGCAGCGTTGATTGGCAGCCCTTGAGGACCCAGTACTTC. Translation: CSVDWQPLRTQYF.

The rearrangement links TRBV5-1 to TRBJ1-1, with 12 bases lining up with TRBD1. Germline CDR1 and CDR2: SGHRS and YFSETQ. This CDR3 has 15 residues. Unmatched junction bases numbered 7, after V lost 4 bases and J lost 6 bases. In DNA, the CDR3 is TGCGCCAGCAGCGTCCGGGACAGGGGGCTAGCTGAAGCTTTCTTT. This encodes CASSVRDRGLAEAFF.

This chain links TRBV6-2 or TRBV6-3 with TRBJ1-5; 7 bases fit TRBD1. This CDR3 spans 13 amino acids. Unmatched junction bases numbered 4, after V lost 6 bases and J lost 5 bases. Germline loops: CDR1 MNHEY, CDR2 SVGEGT. CDR3 loop: CASRRQGHQPQHF. As DNA, the CDR3 is TGTGCCAGCAGGCGACAGGGTCATCAGCCCCAGCATTTT.

V gene TRBV27 combines with J gene TRBJ2-7, with a possible D match to TRBD2 (5 bases). Germline values: CDR1 MNHEY, CDR2 SMNVEV (reference sequence). V lost 3 bases and J lost 2, with 11 bases in between. The CDR3 is 14 amino acids. The CDR3 coding sequence is TGTGCCAGCAGTTTCCTGCAGACTACCTACGAGCAGTACTTC. Amino acid sequence: CASSFLQTTYEQYF.

This clonotype was observed a few times. This chain links TRBV12-3 or TRBV12-4 with TRBJ1-2; 9 nucleotides align to TRBD1. This CDR3 is 14 amino acids long. J lost 4 bases, V lost 6 bases, and 6 bases had no gene match. The CDR3 nucleotides read TGTGCCAGCAGAAGACAGGGGGTGGTCTATGGCTACACCTTC. This translates into CASRRQGVVYGYTF.

This chain uses TRBV7-3 with TRBJ2-1; 10 bases are shared with TRBD2. V gave up 4 bases and J gave up 4 bases; unmatched junction bases: 7. The CDR3 is made up of 16 amino acids. Germline V gene sequence: CDR1 SGHTA, CDR2 FQGTGA. The CDR3 is CASSYQGTSEYNEQFF. Written as DNA, the CDR3 is TGTGCCAGCAGCTACCAAGGGACTAGCGAGTACAATGAGCAGTTCTTC.

The J gene is TRBJ2-7, the V gene TRBV28, with D unresolved. The CDR3 runs to 16 residues. V was pared by 2 bases and J by 3 bases, with 17 bases between. Germline V lookup: CDR1 MDHEN, CDR2 SYDVKM. CDR3 DNA: TGTGCCAGCAGTTTACCCGACCCACGCCTAAGCTACGAGCAGTACTTC. This encodes CASSLPDPRLSYEQYF.

The sample holds many counts of this clonotype. This chain joins TRBV10-3 and TRBJ1-1, with D unclear. The CDR3 loop spans 11 amino acids. Between the trimmed V and J ends, which lost 7 bases and 2 bases, there was a span of 5 bases. CDR1 is ENHRY and CDR2 is SYGVKD in the germline V gene. The chain's CDR3 is CAIKGNTEAFF. The CDR3 nucleotides read TGTGCCATCAAAGGCAACACTGAAGCTTTCTTT.

The chain recombines TRBV5-1 with TRBJ1-1, with D hard to call. The CDR3 runs to 14 residues. The germline CDR1 and CDR2 sequences are SGHRS and YFSETQ. V was shortened by 0 bases and J by 2 bases, with 8 bases between the two germline ends. The CDR3 nucleotides are TGCGCCAGCAGCTTGGCTTTCGCCAACACTGAAGCTTTCTTT. It yields the protein CASSLAFANTEAFF. Combining the CDR3 with reference TRBV5-1 and TRBJ1-1 gives the whole variable domain KAGVTQTPRYLIKTRGQQVTLSCSPISGHRSVSWYQQTPGQGLQFLFEYFSETQRNKGNFPGRFSGRQFSNSRSEMNVSTLELGDSALYLCASSLAFANTEAFFGQGTRLTVV.

A remark on this clonotype: A much larger clone differs from this one at a single base, so this may be a read error. The chain couples TRBV27 to TRBJ2-5; TRBD2 aligns across 10 bases. Germline V gene sequence: CDR1 MNHEY, CDR2 SMNVEV (reference sequence). Losses at the gene ends were 4 bases for V and 11 bases for J; bases not matched to a gene: 10. The CDR3 is 14 amino acids. The CDR3 DNA reads as TGTGCCAGCAGTTCTAGCGGGAGTTTTTACGGGCAGTACTTC. This sequence encodes CASSSSGSFYGQYF.

In this sample, this clonotype turned up many times. This chain links TRBV5-1 with TRBJ2-7; a possible D gene is TRBD1 (6 bases). The CDR3 runs 14 residues. V was pared by 1 base and J by 2 bases, with 10 bases between. CDR1 is SGHRS and CDR2 is YFSETQ in the germline V gene. The CDR3 region has the DNA TGCGCCAGCAGCTTGACGGGACATACCTACGAGCAGTACTTC. Translation: CASSLTGHTYEQYF.

The chain employs TRBV7-2 and TRBJ2-3; weak D call: TRBD2 (5 bases). The CDR3 is 16 residues long. V gave up 1 base and J gave up 7 bases, with 18 bases separating them. Germline V gene data show CDR1 as SGHTA and CDR2 as FQGNSA. The CDR3 sequence is CASSLGPGVAANTQYF. CDR3 DNA sequence: TGTGCCAGCAGCTTAGGCCCCGGGGTAGCCGCGAATACGCAGTATTTT.

This clonotype was found a few times. The chain is built from TRBV7-2 and TRBJ1-5, with D perhaps TRBD1 (6 bases). V gave up 5 bases and J gave up 5 bases, with 16 bases separating them. The CDR3 extends over 15 amino acids. The germline CDR1 and CDR2 sequences are SGHTA and FQGNSA. CDR3 sequence (DNA): TGTGCCAGCAGCCCGGACAGCTCCCGGGATCAGCCCCAGCATTTT. The encoded protein is CASSPDSSRDQPQHF.

V gene TRBV30 combines with J gene TRBJ2-5; D is possibly TRBD1 or TRBD2 (5 bases each). The CDR3 has 12 amino acids. CDR1 and CDR2 (germline): GTSNPN, SVGIG (reference sequence). Trimming cost V 2 bases and J 11 bases, with 15 bases left between them. The CDR3 protein is CAWSRGLREQYF. The CDR3 nucleotides read TGTGCCTGGAGTCGGGGCCTGAGGGAGCAGTACTTC.

The chain carries TRBV7-9 and TRBJ2-5; the D call may be TRBD1 or TRBD2 (5 bases each). V lost 5 bases and J lost 2, with 24 bases in between. Germline CDR1 is SEHNR and CDR2 is FQNEAQ (reference sequence). There are 18 residues in the CDR3. CDR3 region: CASSRKRTPGPLQETQYF. DNA for the CDR3: TGTGCCAGCAGCCGGAAAAGGACCCCGGGACCTTTGCAAGAGACCCAGTACTTC.

This clonotype has just a few counts. The junction differs from germline at one of its ends, possibly a read error. The chain employs TRBV7-2 and TRBJ1-2, with D maybe TRBD1 (5 bases). CDR1 is SGHTA and CDR2 is FQGNSA in the germline V gene. This CDR3 comprises 16 residues. The CDR3 protein is CAGSSLSREVNYGYTF. The CDR3 DNA is TGTGCCGGCAGCTCATTATCCAGGGAAGTCAACTATGGCTACACCTTC.

This clonotype was seen a single time. The V gene is TRBV19, the J gene TRBJ2-1; 9 nucleotides match TRBD1. Trimming took 5 bases from V and 0 from J; bases not matched to a gene: 5. The CDR3 has 16 amino acids. The germline CDR1 and CDR2 sequences are LNHDA and SQIVND (reference sequence). The CDR3 reads CASSRGTGNSYNEQFF. The DNA for the CDR3 is TGTGCCAGTAGTCGTGGGACAGGGAACTCCTACAATGAGCAGTTCTTC.